These 22 T cell receptor beta chains share one sample of origin, sequenced in a study of OX40 agonist ivuxolimab in advanced cancers. Some clones are missing from TCRdb's copy, which holds only in-frame ones; the method was immunoSEQ multiplex PCR. The sample holds tens of thousands of clones; 70% to 90% are singletons and the top ten take less than 0.8%. The sample consisted of CD4+ or CD8+ T cells sorted from blood, taken in a trial of the OX40 agonist ivuxolimab. The receptor source for this set is an adult with an advanced solid tumor such as melanoma, head and neck, liver or kidney cancer.

The chain couples TRBV2 to TRBJ1-1; TRBD1 is a possible D gene (5 bases). With 6 bases removed from V and 4 bases from J, the gap between germline ends came to 15 bases. Germline values: CDR1 SNHLY, CDR2 FYNNEI. The CDR3 consists of 14 residues. The CDR3 DNA reads as TGTGCCAGCAGCGCTGACAGCCGGAGCACTGAAGCTTTCTTT. Translation gives CASSADSRSTEAFF. Combining the CDR3 with reference TRBV2 and TRBJ1-1 gives the whole variable domain EPEVTQTPSHQVTQMGQEVILRCVPISNHLYFYWYRQILGQKVEFLVSFYNNEISEKSEIFDDQFSVERPDGSNFTLKIRSTKLEDSAMYFCASSADSRSTEAFFGQGTRLTVV.

Of note for this clone: Other DNA sequences of this sample code for an identical CDR3. CDR3 in amino acids: CASSLGLNTEAFF. In DNA, the CDR3 is TGTGCCAGCAGCTTAGGGTTGAACACTGAAGCTTTCTTT. This rearrangement joins TRBV11-3 to TRBJ1-1; the D is unclear. This CDR3 comprises 13 residues. Germline V gene sequence: CDR1 SGHNT, CDR2 YENEEA. Trimming removed 1 base from V and 0 bases from J, with 3 bases in between.

This chain connects TRBV11-3 to TRBJ2-3, with a weak D call TRBD1 (5 bases). The CDR3 spans 13 residues. Trimming removed 3 bases at V and 5 bases at J, with 9 bases between. From germline, CDR1 is SGHNT and CDR2 YENEEA. The CDR3 DNA follows: TGTGCCAGCAGCTTCCAGGGCAGAGATACGCAGTATTTT. Translated, it gives CASSFQGRDTQYF.

The V gene is TRBV5-5, the J gene TRBJ1-5, with TRBD1 matching over 10 bases. The trim removed 4 bases at V and 2 bases at J, leaving 6 bases unmatched. The germline gives CDR1 SGHKS, CDR2 YYEKEE (reference sequence). The CDR3 runs 16 residues. CDR3 residues: CASSGGQGLRNQPQHF. CDR3 DNA sequence: TGTGCCAGCAGCGGGGGACAGGGGTTGCGCAATCAGCCCCAGCATTTT. Full variable domain (missing parts from reference TRBV5-5 and TRBJ1-5): DAGVTQSPTHLIKTRGQQVTLRCSPISGHKSVSWYQQVLGQGPQFIFQYYEKEERGRGNFPDRFSARQFPNYSSELNVNALLLGDSALYLCASSGGQGLRNQPQHFGDGTRLSIL.

The V and J genes are TRBV7-9 and TRBJ2-3; D uncertain. Germline V gene lookup returns CDR1 SEHNR and CDR2 FQNEAQ (reference sequence). Trimming stripped 5 bases from V and 4 bases from J, with 16 bases between. This CDR3 spans 15 amino acids. The DNA of the CDR3 is TGTGCCAGCAGCCCTGGCACGCGGAGCTCAGATACGCAGTATTTT. Translating gives CASSPGTRSSDTQYF. The full variable domain, completed using reference TRBV7-9 and TRBJ2-3, is DTGVSQNPRHKITKRGQNVTFRCDPISEHNRLYWYRQTLGQGPEFLTYFQNEAQLEKSRLLSDRFSAERPKGSFSTLEIQRTEQGDSAMYLCASSPGTRSSDTQYFGPGTRLTVL.

There are many counts of this clone. The chain employs TRBV7-2 and TRBJ2-7; TRBD2 matches at 14 bases. Losses at the gene ends were 5 bases for V and 5 bases for J; bases not matched to a gene: 5. The CDR3 runs to 15 residues. CDR1 is SGHTA, CDR2 FQGNSA, per germline. The CDR3 spells CASSIRLAGGHEQYF. CDR3 DNA sequence: TGTGCCAGCAGCATTAGACTAGCGGGAGGGCACGAGCAGTACTTC.

This CDR3 reads CASSLAGLAARLDTQYF. The CDR3 coding sequence is TGCGCCAGCAGCTTGGCCGGACTAGCGGCCCGGCTAGATACGCAGTATTTT. This chain uses TRBV5-1 with TRBJ2-3; 10 nucleotides agree with TRBD2. The junction had 9 bases not matched to a gene; V was cut back by 0 bases and J by 5 bases. Germline assignment: CDR1 SGHRS and CDR2 YFSETQ. This CDR3 is 17 amino acids long.

The DNA of the CDR3 is TGTGCCAGCAGTTTAGGGGCTCTGCTAAAGCAGTACTTC. Protein product: CASSLGALLKQYF. The rearrangement joins TRBV28 to TRBJ2-7, with TRBD1 as a possible D gene (5 bases). V lost 2 bases and J 8 bases, leaving 13 bases between the germline ends. Germline V lookup: CDR1 MDHEN, CDR2 SYDVKM. This CDR3 spans 13 amino acids. The entire variable domain, with the rest obtained from reference TRBV28 and TRBJ2-7, is as follows: DVKVTQSSRYLVKRTGEKVFLECVQDMDHENMFWYRQDPGLGLRLIYFSYDVKMKEKGDIPEGYSVSREKKERFSLILESASTNQTSMYLCASSLGALLKQYFGPGTRLTVT.

This clone has a handful of counts. The same CDR3 can be traced to other DNA sequences in this sample. This chain connects TRBV9 to TRBJ2-7, with D perhaps TRBD1 (5 bases). Germline lookup yields CDR1 SGDLS and CDR2 YYNGEE. This CDR3 is built from 16 residues. Trimming removed 1 base at V and 0 bases at J, with 14 bases between. In nucleotides, the CDR3 is TGTGCCAGCAGCGTAACCCCCTTACAGGTCTCCTACGAGCAGTACTTC. It is translated as CASSVTPLQVSYEQYF.

The chain joins TRBV7-2 to TRBJ1-5; 12 bases map to TRBD1. Germline CDR1 SGHTA, CDR2 FQGNSA. There are 15 residues in the CDR3. After removal of 9 bases from V and 6 bases from J, the junction contained 9 bases not matched to a gene. This chain's CDR3 is CASSPGTGGVQPQHF. The CDR3 DNA reads TGTGCCAGTTCCCCCGGGACAGGGGGCGTTCAGCCCCAGCATTTT.

The chain joins TRBV7-6 to TRBJ1-2, with TRBD1 identical over 7 bases. The CDR3 runs 16 residues. The germline V gene has CDR1 SGHVS and CDR2 FNYEAQ. With 1 base clipped from V and 5 bases from J, the junction kept 10 bases outside the gene matches. In nucleotides, the CDR3 is TGTGCCAGCAGCTTAGTGACAGGGAAAAGTAGTTATGGCTACACCTTC. It is translated as CASSLVTGKSSYGYTF.

This chain links TRBV5-6 with TRBJ2-7; D may be TRBD2 (5 bases). The germline V gene encodes CDR1 SGHDT and CDR2 YYEEEE. This CDR3 comprises 13 residues. Between the trimmed V and J ends, which lost 4 bases and 1 base, there was a span of 9 bases. The CDR3 DNA reads as TGTGCCAGCAGCCTTGACTATTCCTACGAGCAGTACTTC. This translates into CASSLDYSYEQYF. The full variable domain, completed using reference TRBV5-6 and TRBJ2-7, is DAGVTQSPTHLIKTRGQQVTLRCSPKSGHDTVSWYQQALGQGPQFIFQYYEEEERQRGNFPDRFSGHQFPNYSSELNVNALLLGDSALYLCASSLDYSYEQYFGPGTRLTVT.

The CDR3 coding sequence is TGTGCCAGCAGTTTAGGACTAAGGGGGGCGGTACGGCAGTTCTTC. This codes for CASSLGLRGAVRQFF. This chain uses TRBV27 with TRBJ2-1; D is perhaps TRBD1 or TRBD2 (6 bases each). The V and J ends lost 2 bases and 12 bases respectively, with 20 bases between them. The CDR3 extends over 15 amino acids. Germline CDR1 and CDR2: MNHEY and SMNVEV (reference sequence).

The chain combines TRBV5-1 with TRBJ2-7, with 13 nucleotides matching TRBD2. The CDR3 is 15 residues long. Germline CDR1 and CDR2: SGHRS and YFSETQ. The V gene end was trimmed by 3 bases and the J gene end by 2 bases; junction bases not matched to a gene: 2. The CDR3 DNA is TGCGCCAGCAGCTATACTAGCGGGAGGGCCTACGAGCAGTACTTC. Residues: CASSYTSGRAYEQYF.

The chain links TRBV21-1 to TRBJ2-6; TRBD1 is taken as the D call from the table, unchecked against the DNA. TRBV21-1 is listed as a pseudogene. This CDR3 spans 18 amino acids. The CDR3 region has the DNA TGTGCCAGCAGCAAAGAAGGGGAACGGAGCTCTGGGGCCAACGTCCTGACTTTC. Translated, it gives CASSKEGERSSGANVLTF.

This chain uses TRBV5-1 with TRBJ2-7, with a tentative D call TRBD2 (6 bases). The CDR3 is 16 residues long. V shed 4 bases and J shed 0 bases, with 17 bases lying between them. Per the germline V gene, CDR1 is SGHRS and CDR2 is YFSETQ. CDR3 DNA: TGCGCCAGCAGCCAAAACCAAGCGGGCCGCTCCTACGAGCAGTACTTC. Translation: CASSQNQAGRSYEQYF.

The chain couples TRBV4-1 to TRBJ2-7; TRBD2 aligns across 11 bases. V was clipped by 4 bases and J by 1 base; unmatched bases: 0. Germline CDR1 is MGHRA and CDR2 is YSYEKL. This CDR3 comprises 14 residues. CDR3 in amino acids: CASSLAGGSYEQYF. DNA of the CDR3: TGCGCCAGCAGCCTAGCGGGAGGGTCCTACGAGCAGTACTTC.

V is TRBV28 and J is TRBJ2-7; tentative D call: TRBD1 (5 bases). V lost 11 bases and J lost 7, with 12 bases in between. The CDR3 spans 10 residues. Germline V gives CDR1 MDHEN, CDR2 SYDVKM. CDR3 nucleotides: TGTGCCTCCGCGGCAGGGGAGCAGTACTTC. It encodes CASAAGEQYF.

The genes are TRBV5-6 and TRBJ2-7; D ambiguous. Germline CDR1 SGHDT, CDR2 YYEEEE. Trimming took 0 bases from V and 2 from J, leaving 3 bases between them. The CDR3 extends over 12 amino acids. CDR3 bases: TGTGCCAGCAGCTTGGCCACCTACGAGCAGTACTTC. Translating gives CASSLATYEQYF.

This chain connects TRBV5-1 to TRBJ2-3; 11 bases are shared with TRBD2. Unmatched junction bases numbered 6, after V lost 3 bases and J lost 3 bases. CDR1 and CDR2 from the germline V gene are SGHRS and YFSETQ. This CDR3 comprises 16 residues. CDR3 bases: TGCGCCAGCAGCTCGGGACTAGCGGTGTGGACAGATACGCAGTATTTT. As protein: CASSSGLAVWTDTQYF.

The chain recombines TRBV5-1 with TRBJ2-2; a possible D gene is TRBD2 (5 bases). Trimming stripped 4 bases from V and 3 bases from J, with 10 bases between. The CDR3 runs 14 residues. Germline CDR1 and CDR2: SGHRS and YFSETQ. In nucleotides, the CDR3 is TGCGCCAGCAGCGAGGACTTCCACACCGGGGAGCTGTTTTTT. Protein sequence: CASSEDFHTGELFF.

This chain links TRBV19 with TRBJ2-1; 11 nucleotides align to TRBD2. V dropped 1 base and J dropped 9; count of bases not matched to a gene: 5. From germline, CDR1 is LNHDA and CDR2 SQIVND (reference sequence). The CDR3 has 15 residues. The CDR3 spells CASSIVTSGSIEQFF. CDR3 DNA sequence: TGTGCCAGTAGTATAGTTACTAGCGGGAGTATTGAGCAGTTCTTC.